This T cell receptor beta chain was identified during a study of shared clonotypes between healthy human individuals. With unsorted samples, genomic DNA was obtained from 75 million to 90 million PBMCs. Per the original data handling: Junction-only immunoSEQ data arrived without quality scores, meaning filtering differed. This table comes from immunoSEQ multiplex PCR, and its TCRdb copy is limited to in-frame clones, with some not included. V, J and clone size reflect that table, while D and trimming were determined from the DNA. This sample carries approximately 500,000 clones, 75% to 80% of them seen once, and the ten largest clones take approximately 13%. With 3 bases removed from V and 5 bases from J, the gap between germline ends came to 10 bases. Germline-derived CDR1 and CDR2 are LNHNV and YYDKDF (reference sequence). The CDR3 loop spans 13 amino acids.

This clonotype originated in a woman aged 40 to 55 in good health. Some clones in this sample may be carry-over from other donors' samples. This chain uses TRBV15 with TRBJ2-5, with D perhaps being TRBD1 or TRBD2 (6 bases each). Sequencing used PBMCs. CDR3 loop: CATSRGGGETQYF. CDR3 DNA sequence: TGTGCCACCAGCAGGGGGGGCGGGGAGACCCAGTACTTC.